The 29 T cell receptor beta chains listed next were all sequenced from one sample in a study of T cells after yellow fever vaccination (dated by TCRdb to the late 2010s). Library preparation employed 5' RACE. Sequenced on an Illumina HiSeq 2500. The raw public data were reprocessed by TCRdb itself: fastp quality trimming at Q25, MiXCR clonotype calling, in-frame beta chains only. For every CDR3 protein sequence, its rows merge into one entry that carries the most common genes and DNA. The sample has over 65,000 distinct CDR3 sequences on record, about an eighth of them singletons. The ten largest make up 20% to 25% of the sample. In the paper's terms, the treatment or condition label means: live attenuated yellow fever vaccine strain. Sequencing was performed on CD8+ T cells not binding an NS4B(214-222) dextramer, sorted from PBMCs, taken approximately 22 days after the first yellow fever vaccination. What the cell subset or site label conveys for this sample: NS4B epitope dextramer-negative CD8 T cells. Receptors were obtained from a man in his late teens or twenties who received the YFV17D yellow fever vaccine.

This clonotype was counted only a few times. The chain combines TRBV5-5 with TRBJ2-7; D not resolved. The V gene lost 1 base and the J gene lost 1 base, with 12 bases spanning the gap. Germline lookup yields CDR1 SGHKS and CDR2 YYEKEE (reference sequence). This CDR3 spans 15 amino acids. CDR3 sequence reads: CASSLHPDISYEQYF. The CDR3 nucleotides read TGTGCCAGCAGCTTGCACCCCGACATTTCCTACGAGCAGTACTTC.

V and J are TRBV5-1 and TRBJ1-1, with no clear D. V was shortened by 2 bases and J by 1 base, with 12 bases between the two germline ends. CDR1 SGHRS and CDR2 YFSETQ come from the germline V gene. The CDR3 spans 15 residues. The CDR3: CASSLIPTENTEAFF. For the CDR3, the DNA is TGCGCCAGCAGCTTAATCCCGACGGAGAACACTGAAGCTTTCTTT.

This clonotype showed up just a few times. V and J are TRBV4-1 and TRBJ2-5; D gene uncertain. The CDR3 is 13 amino acids. Trimming left V 1 base short and J 5 bases short, with 8 bases between. CDR1 is MGHRA and CDR2 is YSYEKL in the germline V gene. CDR3 DNA: TGCGCCAGCAGCCAAGTCGTTTGGGAGACCCAGTACTTC. Translation gives CASSQVVWETQYF.

This chain uses TRBV4-1 with TRBJ1-5, with D unclear. The CDR3 is made up of 15 amino acids. With 0 bases removed from V and 0 bases from J, the gap between germline ends came to 6 bases. Germline V CDR1 and CDR2: MGHRA, YSYEKL. The CDR3 here is CASSQEVNSNQPQHF. CDR3 nucleotide sequence: TGCGCCAGCAGCCAAGAGGTCAATAGCAATCAGCCCCAGCATTTT.

The chain couples TRBV10-3 to TRBJ1-5; 11 positions agree with TRBD1. The CDR3 sequence is 16 residues long. Trimming removed 4 bases from V and 6 bases from J; junction bases left unmatched: 8. The germline V gene has CDR1 ENHRY and CDR2 SYGVKD. The CDR3 DNA reads TGTGCCATCAGTGCTTCCGGGACAGGGGGAGGTCAGCCCCAGCATTTT. The encoded protein is CAISASGTGGGQPQHF.

The chain has TRBV12-3 or TRBV12-4 and TRBJ2-1, with no clear D. The CDR3 is 14 amino acids. The V end was cut by 6 bases, the J end by 7 bases, with 16 bases between. As DNA, the CDR3 is TGTGCCAGCAGCCCGGGTCCCGGATGGAATGAGCAGTTCTTC. Translating gives CASSPGPGWNEQFF.

The gene calls are TRBV7-9 and TRBJ1-5; maybe TRBD1 (6 bases). Trimming stripped 5 bases from V and 2 bases from J, with 16 bases between. CDR1 and CDR2 (germline): SEHNR, FQNEAQ (reference sequence). The CDR3 covers 16 residues. The CDR3 nucleotides are TGTGCCAGCAGCCGCGGCGCTCCAGGGGGCAATCAGCCCCAGCATTTT. Protein: CASSRGAPGGNQPQHF. The variable domain in full, completed from reference TRBV7-9 and TRBJ1-5, reads DTGVSQNPRHKITKRGQNVTFRCDPISEHNRLYWYRQTLGQGPEFLTYFQNEAQLEKSRLLSDRFSAERPKGSFSTLEIQRTEQGDSAMYLCASSRGAPGGNQPQHFGDGTRLSIL.

V is TRBV7-2 and J is TRBJ2-1; the D gene is possibly TRBD2 (7 bases). CDR1 and CDR2 (germline): SGHTA, FQGNSA. CDR3 length equals 14 residues. Trimming pared 0 bases from V and 5 bases from J, leaving 8 bases between. The CDR3 nucleotides read TGTGCCAGCAGCTTAGCGGGGGGGCACAATGAGCAGTTCTTC. As protein: CASSLAGGHNEQFF.

V usage is TRBV4-1 and J usage is TRBJ2-7; 7 bases align to TRBD1. CDR3 length: 15 residues. Unmatched junction bases numbered 5, after V lost 1 base and J lost 2 bases. Germline CDR1 and CDR2: MGHRA and YSYEKL. DNA of the CDR3: TGCGCCAGCAGCCAAGGGTCCGGGACAGCCTACGAGCAGTACTTC. Residues: CASSQGSGTAYEQYF.

The rearrangement links TRBV5-1 to TRBJ1-3; 8 positions agree with TRBD1. Germline CDR1 reads SGHRS; CDR2 reads YFSETQ. V lost 1 base, J lost 1 base, and 7 bases stayed unmatched. The CDR3 consists of 17 residues. The CDR3 region is CASSLYPGGISGNTIYF. DNA of the CDR3: TGCGCCAGCAGCTTGTATCCAGGGGGCATTTCTGGAAACACCATATATTTT.

J is TRBJ2-7 and V is TRBV20-1; D is ambiguous. This CDR3 comprises 14 residues. The V end lost 4 bases, the J end lost 2 bases, and 15 bases lay between the germline ends. In germline, CDR1 is DFQATT, CDR2 SNEGSKA (reference sequence). For the CDR3, the DNA is TGCAGTGCTAAGGTCAGGCGGAATGCCTACGAGCAGTACTTC. Its translation is CSAKVRRNAYEQYF.

For this clonotype: The junction differs from germline at one of its ends, possibly a read error. The rearrangement joins TRBV7-2 to TRBJ1-1, with a weak D call TRBD1 (6 bases). The CDR3 spans 12 residues. Germline CDR1 SGHTA, CDR2 FQGNSA. CDR3 nucleotides: TGTGCCAGCAGCTTTGCGGACAGACGAGGGAGTTTT. Amino acids: CASSFADRRGSF.

In this sample, this clonotype turned up a few times. V is TRBV4-1 and J is TRBJ2-7, with TRBD1 identical over 9 bases. Trimming removed 3 bases from V and 1 base from J; junction bases left unmatched: 10. The CDR3 length is 17 residues. Germline V CDR1 and CDR2: MGHRA, YSYEKL. The CDR3 coding sequence is TGCGCCAGCAGCCATATACAGGGGGCGGTAATTTCCTACGAGCAGTACTTC. It specifies CASSHIQGAVISYEQYF.

The chain has TRBV7-6 and TRBJ2-2, with D perhaps matching TRBD2 (5 bases). This CDR3 region has 13 residues. Looked up from germline, CDR1 is SGHVS and CDR2 is FNYEAQ. The V end lost 6 bases, the J end lost 7 bases, and 12 bases lay between the germline ends. The DNA of the CDR3 is TGTGCCAGCAGATCGGGGAACGACGGGGAGCTGTTTTTT. Protein sequence: CASRSGNDGELFF.

The rearrangement uses TRBV21-1 and TRBJ2-7. TRBV21-1 is classified as a pseudogene. This CDR3 contains 16 residues. The CDR3 protein is CASSKNLAVSSYEQYF. The CDR3 DNA is TGTGCCAGCAGCAAAAATCTCGCGGTAAGCTCCTACGAGCAGTACTTC.

Only a few counts were recorded for this clonotype. The chain employs TRBV5-6 and TRBJ2-7, with D perhaps TRBD2 (6 bases). Germline CDR1 is SGHDT and CDR2 is YYEEEE. Between the trimmed V and J ends, which lost 3 bases and 5 bases, there was a span of 21 bases. The CDR3 is 16 amino acids. CDR3 in DNA: TGTGCCAGCAGCTCTCCGGAAGGGCGCGGGGTACACGAGCAGTACTTC. It is translated as CASSSPEGRGVHEQYF.

The CDR3 loop reads CASSQDLLNTMNTEAFF. The CDR3 region has the DNA TGTGCCAGCAGCCAAGATCTTTTGAATACCATGAACACTGAAGCTTTCTTT. The chain uses TRBV3-1 and TRBJ1-1; D uncertain. The CDR3 totals 17 residues. Germline V gives CDR1 LGHDT, CDR2 YNNKEL (reference sequence). V was clipped by 0 bases and J by 0 bases, with 14 bases between them.

This clonotype was picked up many times. V usage is TRBV7-8 and J usage is TRBJ2-1, with 12 nucleotides matching TRBD2. The CDR3 loop spans 15 amino acids. Germline V CDR1 and CDR2: SGHVS, FQNEAQ. V lost 1 base to trimming and J lost 7 bases; unmatched junction nucleotides: 2. The CDR3 region is CASSLGTSGANEQFF. The CDR3 nucleotides read TGTGCCAGCAGCTTAGGGACTAGCGGGGCGAATGAGCAGTTCTTC.

This clonotype was picked up a small number of times. V is TRBV5-6 and J is TRBJ2-7; no reliable D call. Germline V CDR1 and CDR2: SGHDT, YYEEEE. The V and J ends lost 8 bases and 9 bases respectively, with 15 bases between them. CDR3 length equals 11 residues. CDR3 residues: CARSPACGQYV. The CDR3 region has the DNA TGTGCCAGAAGCCCGGCGTGCGGGCAGTACGTC.

V and J are TRBV6-1 and TRBJ2-7; 12 bases align to TRBD1. V shed 4 bases and J 5 bases; nucleotides not matched to a gene: 3. From germline, CDR1 is MNHNS and CDR2 SASEGT. The CDR3 spans 14 residues. CDR3 sequence (DNA): TGTGCCAGCAGTGTGGGGACAGGGGGCGACGAGCAGTACTTC. Encoded protein: CASSVGTGGDEQYF.

This clonotype was counted a few times. The chain combines TRBV4-3 with TRBJ2-1; tentatively, D is TRBD2 (5 bases). The germline CDR1 and CDR2 sequences are LGHNA and YSLEER. V lost 4 bases to trimming and J lost 1 base, with 11 bases between them. This CDR3 region has 15 residues. Written as DNA, the CDR3 is TGCGCCAGCAGCCCTTTGGACTCATCCTACAATGAGCAGTTCTTC. Translated: CASSPLDSSYNEQFF.

This chain joins TRBV4-3 and TRBJ2-5; TRBD2 aligns across 12 bases. Losses at the gene ends were 3 bases for V and 2 bases for J; bases not matched to a gene: 7. Germline V gene data show CDR1 as LGHNA and CDR2 as YSLEER. CDR3 length: 17 residues. In DNA, the CDR3 is TGCGCCAGCAGCCACGGGACTAGCGGGTTAGCGCAAGAGACCCAGTACTTC. It is translated as CASSHGTSGLAQETQYF.

This clonotype was picked up one time. CDR3 protein: CASSTGKNTEAFF. The CDR3, as DNA: TGTGCCAGCAGCACCGGGAAAAACACTGAAGCTTTCTTT. This chain joins TRBV5-5 and TRBJ1-1; D not certain. CDR3 length: 13 amino acids. Germline CDR1 reads SGHKS; CDR2 reads YYEKEE (reference sequence). Trimming removed 4 bases at V and 2 bases at J, with 9 bases between.

This clonotype occurred a few times. This chain uses TRBV7-6 with TRBJ2-7; D may correspond to TRBD1 or TRBD2 (5 bases each). The CDR3 spans 16 residues. V lost 5 bases to trimming and J lost 0 bases, with 17 bases between them. CDR1 SGHVS and CDR2 FNYEAQ come from the germline V gene. The CDR3 bases are TGTGCCAGCAGCCCCGGGACCATAACTTTCTCCTACGAGCAGTACTTC. As protein: CASSPGTITFSYEQYF.

This clonotype has a count of ten or more. The chain combines TRBV6-1 with TRBJ2-7; the match to TRBD1 covers 9 bases. This CDR3 has 16 residues. The germline V gene has CDR1 MNHNS and CDR2 SASEGT. Trimming cost V 1 base and J 5 bases; bases outside gene matches: 9. The CDR3 DNA is TGTGCCAGCAGTGAAGAAGAGGGGACAGGGTCGCACGAGCAGTACTTC. This translates into CASSEEEGTGSHEQYF.

This clonotype was detected a few times. The rearrangement uses TRBV27 and TRBJ2-5; maybe TRBD1 (5 bases). V was pared by 5 bases and J by 1 base, with 11 bases between. The CDR3 is 14 residues long. From germline, CDR1 is MNHEY and CDR2 SMNVEV (reference sequence). The CDR3: CASSQGQPQETQYF. CDR3 sequence (DNA): TGTGCCAGCAGTCAAGGACAACCCCAAGAGACCCAGTACTTC.

This chain links TRBV21-1 with TRBJ2-5; the tabulated D call, TRBD2, remains unverified against the DNA. TRBV21-1 is assigned pseudogene status. The CDR3 extends over 16 amino acids. The CDR3 loop is CASSKLAGRPQETQYF. DNA of the CDR3: TGTGCCAGCAGCAAACTAGCGGGGAGGCCACAAGAGACCCAGTACTTC.

The genes are TRBV6-1 and TRBJ2-2; D may be TRBD1 or TRBD2 (6 bases each). The CDR3 is 16 amino acids. V was trimmed by 6 bases and J by 0 bases, leaving 14 bases between them. Germline V CDR1 and CDR2: MNHNS, SASEGT. The CDR3 here is CASSSRRGANTGELFF. In nucleotides, the CDR3 is TGTGCCAGCAGCTCCAGGAGGGGGGCGAACACCGGGGAGCTGTTTTTT.

CDR3 sequence: CASNLAGSNEKLFF. For the CDR3, the DNA is TGTGCCAGCAATTTGGCGGGGTCTAATGAAAAACTGTTTTTT. The chain uses TRBV14 and TRBJ1-4; no reliable D call. The CDR3 is 14 residues long. The V end lost 7 bases, the J end lost 3 bases, and 12 bases lay between the germline ends. Germline loops: CDR1 SGHDN, CDR2 FVKESK.